The sequence of this T cell receptor beta chain was determined in a study of shared clonotypes between healthy human individuals. The study's findings and limits: Clonotypes which were not shared had lower generation probabilities than clonotypes that all four donors shared.

Regarding this clone: The antigen remains undetermined.

Data came from immunoSEQ multiplex PCR; TCRdb stores just in-frame clones and leaves some out. The table has about 1,800,000 clones, about 95% seen once; the top ten hold approximately 1%. The CDR3 loop spans 15 amino acids. Trimming stripped 5 bases from V and 0 bases from J, with 14 bases between. Germline V gives CDR1 MNHEY, CDR2 SMNVEV (reference sequence). As defined, naive CD8 cells were CD45RO-negative and positively selected for CCR7, with terminally differentiated effector memory CD45RA+ cells excluded. The rearrangement joins TRBV27 to TRBJ2-7; D remains ambiguous. The receptor's source is a man aged 18 to 30 in good health. The material sequenced was naive CD8+ T cells sorted from blood. This CDR3 reads CASSPALGSSYEQYF. In DNA form, the CDR3 reads TGTGCCAGCAGTCCCGCCCTTGGCAGCTCCTACGAGCAGTACTTC.